The rows below give T cell receptor beta chains drawn from one sample of a study of immune evolution from preneoplasia to lung adenocarcinoma. TCRdb's copy holds only in-frame clones and misses some; the assay was immunoSEQ multiplex PCR. The sample lists roughly 2,200 clones; around 80% were seen once. The sample comprised FFPE normal lung tissue adjacent to the tumor. The receptors originated from a person in their sixties with lung adenocarcinoma. CDR3s include the opening cysteine and the closing phenylalanine or tryptophan. A D gene is named only where the DNA matches it firmly. A clone size is listed for some rows: how often the clone was seen (once, few, many), or a class if it is expanded.

CASSVGRNYGYIF	TGTGCCAGCAGTGTGGGTCGAAACTATGGCTACATCTTC	TRBV2	NA	TRBJ1-2	NA
CASSGSTDTQYF	TGTGCCAGCAGTGGGAGCACAGATACGCAGTATTTT	TRBV7-3	NA	TRBJ2-3	NA
CSVEDVAGETQYF	TGCAGCGTTGAAGATGTGGCGGGAGAGACCCAGTACTTC	TRBV29-1	NA	TRBJ2-5	NA
CASSIEGGVQPQHF	TGTGCCAGTAGTATAGAAGGGGGGGTTCAGCCCCAGCATTTT	TRBV19	NA	TRBJ1-5	NA
CSAGGGATLNTEAFF	TGCAGCGCCGGAGGGGGGGCGACTTTGAACACTGAAGCTTTCTTT	TRBV29-1	NA	TRBJ1-1	NA
CASSDQNSDTDTQYF	TGTGCCAGCAGCGACCAAAATAGTGACACAGATACGCAGTATTTT	TRBV14	NA	TRBJ2-3	NA
CASSPQGANEQYF	TGTGCCAGCTCACCACAGGGGGCTAACGAGCAGTACTTC	TRBV18	TRBD1	TRBJ2-7	NA
CASSLDDRTQYF	TGTGCCAGCAGCTTGGACGACAGGACGCAGTATTTT	TRBV5-4	NA	TRBJ2-3	NA
CASSQELRAGAFQNYGYTF	TGTGCCAGCAGCCAAGAACTTAGGGCAGGGGCCTTTCAAAACTATGGCTACACCTTC	TRBV4-2	NA	TRBJ1-2	NA
CASSTWSPPYTQYF	TGTGCCAGCAGTACATGGTCTCCCCCCTATACGCAGTATTTT	TRBV28	NA	TRBJ2-3	once
CAVTRDRFTRSPGEQFF	TGTGCAGTCACCCGGGACAGGTTTACGAGATCCCCTGGGGAGCAGTTCTTC	TRBV5-4	TRBD1	TRBJ2-1	NA
CASSPAELGIYGYTF	TGTGCCAGCTCACCAGCTGAACTCGGGATCTATGGCTACACCTTC	TRBV18	NA	TRBJ1-2	NA
CASRTSGGGTGELFF	TGCGCCAGCAGGACTAGCGGGGGGGGCACCGGGGAGCTGTTTTTT	TRBV10-2	TRBD2	TRBJ2-2	NA
CASSYNPGAGEAFF	TGTGCCAGCAGTTACAATCCGGGGGCAGGGGAAGCTTTCTTT	TRBV6-5	NA	TRBJ1-1	NA
CAWRYSGGNIQYF	TGTGCCTGGAGGTACAGCGGGGGAAACATTCAGTACTTC	TRBV30	TRBD2	TRBJ2-4	NA
CSVARQDTIYF	TGCAGCGTTGCCCGACAGGACACCATATATTTT	TRBV29-1	NA	TRBJ1-3	NA
CASRPRTGSGEETQYF	TGTGCCAGCAGACCCCGGACAGGGTCGGGGGAAGAGACCCAGTACTTC	TRBV6-6	TRBD1	TRBJ2-5	NA
CASSLGQEETQYF	TGTGCCAGCAGCTTGGGACAGGAAGAGACCCAGTACTTC	TRBV5-4	NA	TRBJ2-5	NA